Here is one T cell receptor (beta chain) with its context. The data derive from a study of blood T cell repertoires in COVID-19. Study background: Italy, Spain and the United States were the sources of the convalescent and acute COVID-19 samples. Sources were T cells, B-cell-depleted T cells, or PBMCs; the material itself was cDNA or gDNA.

Generated by immunoSEQ multiplex PCR, the TCRdb table keeps only in-frame clones and is missing some. The sample yields over 30,000 clones, roughly nine tenths seen once. V trimming: 3 bases; J trimming: 8 bases; junction bases outside the gene matches: 11. This CDR3 is 15 amino acids long. In germline, CDR1 is SNHLY, CDR2 FYNNEI. What was sequenced was peripheral blood. V and J are TRBV2 and TRBJ2-3, with 7 bases that match TRBD1. The sequence was obtained from a man in his 70s with active COVID-19. CDR3 amino acids: CASSEGQRSRSTQYF. For the CDR3, the DNA is TGTGCCAGCAGTGAGGGACAGCGGTCACGTTCTACGCAGTATTTT.